These T cell receptor beta chains were read from a single sample in a study of T cells in Graves' hyperthyroidism and ophthalmopathy. Each CDR3 protein gets one entry after TCRdb re-called the multiplex PCR reads with MiXCR. The sample has approximately 480,000 distinct CDR3 sequences, around 20% seen once. Specimen: blood. The receptors shown here come from a man aged 18-30 years with Graves' hyperthyroidism. The CDR3 runs from the conserved cysteine through the conserved F or W. The D gene is left open where the match is weak. Expanded clones are given a class, and other clones once, few, many or no size at all.

>NA|many|TRBV28|TRBJ1-2
CASSLYDSNYGYTF
TGTGCCAGCAGTTTATATGACAGCAACTATGGCTACACCTTC
>NA|NA|TRBV28|TRBJ2-7
CASSPQVNEQYF
TGTGCCAGCAGCCCACAGGTAAACGAGCAGTACTTC
>NA|many|TRBV11-2|TRBJ1-2
CASRESGWDRPPNYGYTF
TGTGCCAGCAGAGAAAGTGGGTGGGATCGGCCTCCTAACTATGGCTACACCTTC
>NA|many|TRBV28|TRBJ1-1
CASSYLLGPGNTEAFF
TGTGCCAGCAGTTATTTGTTGGGTCCTGGGAACACTGAAGCTTTCTTT
>NA|few|TRBV2|TRBJ2-2
CASSDGTTNTGELFF
TGTGCCAGCAGTGACGGGACAACGAACACCGGGGAGCTGTTTTTT
>NA|NA|TRBV12-3/TRBV12-4|TRBJ1-5
CASGSVGNQPQHF
TGTGCCAGCGGGAGTGTGGGCAATCAGCCCCAGCATTTT
>TRBD2|NA|TRBV12-3/TRBV12-4|TRBJ2-2
CASSWRGVHTGELFF
TGTGCCAGCAGTTGGCGGGGGGTCCACACCGGGGAGCTGTTTTTT
>NA|NA|TRBV12-3/TRBV12-4|TRBJ2-7
CASSFDRSPLGQYF
TGTGCCAGCAGTTTCGACAGATCCCCATTGGGGCAGTACTTC
>NA|many|TRBV6-5|TRBJ2-5
CASSYSSPGIVETQYF
TGTGCCAGCAGTTACTCGAGTCCAGGAATCGTCGAGACCCAGTACTTC
>NA|many|TRBV28|TRBJ2-7
CASSKGDTGYEQYF
TGTGCCAGCAGCAAGGGGGACACCGGCTACGAGCAGTACTTC
>TRBD1|many|TRBV12-5|TRBJ1-2
CASGFSALPGQGDGYTF
TGTGCTAGTGGTTTCTCAGCGCTCCCGGGACAGGGGGATGGCTACACCTTC
>TRBD1|NA|TRBV7-9|TRBJ2-3
CASSLQGATDTQYF
TGTGCCAGCAGCTTACAGGGGGCCACAGATACGCAGTATTTT
>NA|many|TRBV29-1|TRBJ2-7
CSVGFHYEQYF
TGCAGCGTTGGATTCCACTACGAGCAGTACTTC